This T cell receptor beta chain is drawn from a study of blood T cell repertoires in COVID-19. On the study more broadly: Whether acute or convalescent, the COVID-19 samples came from the United States, Italy and Spain. Nucleic acid was either cDNA or gDNA, and it came from T cells, B-cell-depleted T cells, or PBMCs.

V gave up 4 bases and J gave up 0 bases; unmatched junction bases: 18. The germline CDR1 and CDR2 sequences are MNHEY and SVGEGT. The CDR3 contains 20 residues. In the authors' methods: For nucleated cells, counts were estimated from reference gene primer amplification. The protocol was immunoSEQ multiplex PCR, while the TCRdb copy is restricted to in-frame clones and leaves out a portion. The V and J calls and the clone size are those of that table, but D and trimming were determined from the DNA. The sample lists 75,000 to 95,000 clones, around nine tenths seen once, with just under 3% in the top ten.

The chain couples TRBV6-2 or TRBV6-3 to TRBJ1-5; 7 bases align to TRBD1. The sample comprised peripheral blood. The TCR originated in an elderly woman with acute or convalescent COVID-19. In nucleotides, the CDR3 is TGTGCCAGCAGTTGGCCCCTTTTACCGGGACAGACTACTAGCAATCAGCCCCAGCATTTT. It specifies CASSWPLLPGQTTSNQPQHF.